This T cell receptor beta chain was documented in a study of blood T cell repertoires in COVID-19. Overall study: Researchers got acute and convalescent COVID-19 samples from the United States, Italy and Spain. From T cells, B-cell-depleted T cells, or PBMCs came the material, which was cDNA or gDNA.

As handled by the study authors: It was from reference gene primer amplification that nucleated cell counts were estimated. The table came from immunoSEQ multiplex PCR; TCRdb's copy has only in-frame clones and leaves some out. V and J calls and clone size are given by that table; D and trimming were obtained from the DNA. The sample records about 100,000 clones, about four fifths being singletons. Germline V gives CDR1 MGHDK, CDR2 SYGVNS. Trimming removed 4 bases from V and 0 bases from J, with 7 bases in between. The length of the CDR3 is 14 residues. Source material: peripheral blood. The receptor was derived from a man aged 35 to 55 with active or convalescent COVID-19. The chain uses TRBV25-1 and TRBJ1-5, with D possibly being TRBD1 (5 bases). The CDR3 loop reads CASSGDYSNQPQHF. The CDR3 DNA reads as TGTGCCAGCAGTGGGGACTATAGCAATCAGCCCCAGCATTTT.